This T cell receptor beta chain was obtained from a study of cytomegalovirus exposure and HLA in healthy donors. Study observations and caveats: Immune exposure information comprised only CMV serostatus.

Remarks on this clone: Antigen specificity is unknown.

CDR1 and CDR2 from the germline V gene are LNHNV and YYDKDF (reference sequence). This CDR3 has 15 amino acids. V was clipped by 5 bases and J by 4 bases; unmatched bases: 8. The PCR contained 60 Vbeta and 13 Jbeta primers. Here immunoSEQ multiplex PCR was the method, and the copy in TCRdb shows in-frame clones only, minus some. The sample comprises 200,000 to 250,000 clones, 70% to 80% of which are singletons, and 0.22% rests with the top ten. The specimen sequenced was PBMCs. The V and J genes are TRBV15 and TRBJ2-4; 7 bases match TRBD1. The source of this sequence is a girl aged 2-10 years in good health and CMV-seronegative. DNA for the CDR3: TGTGCCACCAGCGGGGGACAGAACTTAAAAAACATTCAGTACTTC. It yields the protein CATSGGQNLKNIQYF.